This TCR beta chain was captured by sequencing in a study of OX40 agonist ivuxolimab in advanced cancers. Study-wide findings and caveats: Antigen specificity remained undetermined for the expanded peripheral T cells. Expanded clones tended on average to be more numerous among CD8+ T cells than CD4+. At 0.1 to 3.0 mg/kg and by week 6, clonal expansion occurred in CD4+ and CD8+ blood T cells.

Clones were sequenced by immunoSEQ multiplex PCR, and TCRdb holds only the in-frame ones, with some missing. The data hold 55,000 to 75,000 clones, with about 93% observed a single time. Of note for this clone: The antigen is unknown. This specimen includes other DNA sequences encoding the same CDR3.

This CDR3 spans 13 amino acids. The germline gives CDR1 MNHEY, CDR2 SMNVEV (reference sequence). The V and J ends lost 3 bases and 2 bases respectively, with 8 bases between them. V is TRBV27 and J is TRBJ2-7, with D unresolved. The sequenced sample was CD4+ or CD8+ T cells sorted from blood, obtained in a trial of the OX40 agonist ivuxolimab. This TCR derives from an adult with an advanced solid tumor such as melanoma, head and neck, liver or kidney cancer. This CDR3 is CASSFGRTYEQYF. Written as DNA, the CDR3 is TGTGCCAGCAGTTTCGGCCGTACCTACGAGCAGTACTTC.